Below, one TCR beta chain is given with its context. A multiplex PCR was run with 60 Vbeta primers and 13 Jbeta primers. Assay: immunoSEQ multiplex PCR; the TCRdb copy retains only in-frame clones and omits some. The sample shows 150,000 to 250,000 clones, 60% to 85% of them seen only once. The data are from a study of cytomegalovirus exposure and HLA in healthy donors. Sequenced sample: PBMCs. The sequence derives from a girl aged 5 to 17 in good health and CMV-seropositive.

The CDR3 here is CASAPRYEQYF. The CDR3 DNA is TGTGCCAGCGCCCCACGGTACGAGCAGTACTTC. This chain joins TRBV2 and TRBJ2-7; the D is unclear. CDR3 size: 11 residues. The germline V and J ends were trimmed by 8 bases and 4 bases, with 9 bases remaining between them. Germline loops: CDR1 SNHLY, CDR2 FYNNEI.